Each of the 21 T cell receptor beta chains below was sequenced from the same sample in a study of blood T cell repertoires in COVID-19. Data came from immunoSEQ multiplex PCR; TCRdb stores just in-frame clones and leaves some out. The sample lists over 70,000 clones, 85% occurring once. Specimen: peripheral blood. The receptors shown here come from an elderly man with acute or convalescent COVID-19.

V is TRBV10-3 and J is TRBJ2-4; TRBD2 matches 7 bases. The junction had 3 bases not matched to a gene; V was cut back by 3 bases and J by 7 bases. CDR3 length: 13 residues. Germline V gene data show CDR1 as ENHRY and CDR2 as SYGVKD. CDR3: CAISDTGGNIQYF. As DNA, the CDR3 is TGTGCCATCAGTGATACGGGGGGTAACATTCAGTACTTC.

This clone has only one observation. The chain employs TRBV4-2 and TRBJ2-3; no reliable D call. V was shortened by 1 base and J by 6 bases, with 17 bases between the two germline ends. This CDR3 is 16 amino acids long. The V gene's germline CDR1 is LGHNA and CDR2 YNFKEQ. The DNA of the CDR3 is TGTGCCAGCAGCCAAGTTCTTTTGAGCGAGAGGGATACGCAGTATTTT. Amino acid sequence: CASSQVLLSERDTQYF.

Only one count was recorded for this clone. The genes are TRBV4-1 and TRBJ2-2; 7 nucleotides align to TRBD2. Losses at the gene ends were 1 base for V and 2 bases for J; bases not matched to a gene: 4. CDR3 size: 16 residues. Germline V CDR1 and CDR2: MGHRA, YSYEKL. CDR3 residues: CASSQVLAANTGELFF. The CDR3 nucleotides read TGCGCCAGCAGCCAAGTCCTAGCGGCTAACACCGGGGAGCTGTTTTTT.

The rearrangement links TRBV5-1 to TRBJ1-6; TRBD1 aligns across 9 bases. Unmatched junction bases numbered 14, after V lost 5 bases and J lost 14 bases. The CDR3 is 15 residues long. The germline V gene has CDR1 SGHRS and CDR2 YFSETQ. CDR3 DNA sequence: TGCGCCAGCAGACCCGGGACAGGGTCTGTAACTACCCTCCACTTT. Encoded protein: CASRPGTGSVTTLHF. Complete variable domain (other parts from reference TRBV5-1 and TRBJ1-6): KAGVTQTPRYLIKTRGQQVTLSCSPISGHRSVSWYQQTPGQGLQFLFEYFSETQRNKGNFPGRFSGRQFSNSRSEMNVSTLELGDSALYLCASRPGTGSVTTLHFGNGTRLTVT.

The chain combines TRBV5-6 with TRBJ2-3; D gene uncertain. V lost 5 bases, J lost 2 bases, and 3 bases lay in between. This CDR3 has 11 amino acids. Germline lookup yields CDR1 SGHDT and CDR2 YYEEEE. CDR3 DNA sequence: TGTGCCAGCAGATACACAGATACGCAGTATTTT. Its protein product is CASRYTDTQYF.

The chain carries TRBV6-5 and TRBJ2-7, with 12 bases identical to TRBD2. The CDR3 runs 16 residues. Germline trimming cut 2 bases from V and 1 base from J; bases unmatched to any gene: 3. Looked up from germline, CDR1 is MNHEY and CDR2 is SVGAGI. CDR3 loop: CASSYQTSGRSYEQYF. The CDR3 DNA sequence: TGTGCCAGCAGTTACCAGACTAGCGGGAGATCCTACGAGCAGTACTTC.

The chain links TRBV19 to TRBJ2-7; 15 nucleotides match TRBD2. This CDR3 has 17 amino acids. V gave up 3 bases and J gave up 5 bases; unmatched junction bases: 8. Germline CDR1 LNHDA, CDR2 SQIVND (reference sequence). The CDR3 sequence: CASSISGLAGGPHEQYF. The CDR3 nucleotides read TGTGCCAGTAGTATCTCCGGACTAGCGGGAGGGCCCCACGAGCAGTACTTC.

This rearrangement joins TRBV7-2 to TRBJ2-2; TRBD2 might be the D (5 bases). With 0 bases removed from V and 4 bases from J, the gap between germline ends came to 12 bases. This CDR3 contains 16 residues. Germline V gene sequence: CDR1 SGHTA, CDR2 FQGNSA. CDR3 protein: CASSLAIRTFTGELFF. CDR3 in DNA: TGTGCCAGCAGCTTAGCTATAAGGACTTTCACCGGGGAGCTGTTTTTT.

This clone was seen just once. The V gene is TRBV6-5, the J gene TRBJ1-4, with 7 positions matching TRBD1. The ends lost 6 bases at V and 0 bases at J; junction bases unmatched: 4. Germline CDR1 is MNHEY and CDR2 is SVGAGI. The CDR3 has 15 amino acids. The CDR3 loop reads CASSQGDPTNEKLFF. For the CDR3, the DNA is TGTGCCAGCAGCCAGGGGGACCCAACTAATGAAAAACTGTTTTTT.

The sample holds a few counts of this clone. The CDR3 bases are TGTGCCAGCAGCGCGACAGGGGGCTATGGCTACACCTTC. Amino acids: CASSATGGYGYTF. V usage is TRBV7-9 and J usage is TRBJ1-2, with 9 bases matching TRBD1. Germline V lookup: CDR1 SEHNR, CDR2 FQNEAQ (reference sequence). CDR3 length: 13 amino acids. The J segment lost 4 bases and the V segment lost 5 bases, leaving 2 bases of the junction unmatched. The whole variable domain, remainder taken from reference TRBV7-9 and TRBJ1-2, is DTGVSQNPRHKITKRGQNVTFRCDPISEHNRLYWYRQTLGQGPEFLTYFQNEAQLEKSRLLSDRFSAERPKGSFSTLEIQRTEQGDSAMYLCASSATGGYGYTFGSGTRLTVV.

The chain recombines TRBV7-9 with TRBJ1-5; D not certain. The CDR3 is made up of 14 amino acids. Germline-derived CDR1 and CDR2 are SEHNR and FQNEAQ (reference sequence). V dropped 5 bases and J dropped 4 bases, with 12 bases sitting between them. The CDR3 DNA is TGTGCCAGCAGCCTCCAGTCGGGTAATCAGCCCCAGCATTTT. The encoded protein is CASSLQSGNQPQHF.

V and J are TRBV7-2 and TRBJ2-2; D not resolved. The germline V gene encodes CDR1 SGHTA and CDR2 FQGNSA. Trimming took off 1 base at V and 6 bases at J, with 6 bases between the two ends. There are 13 residues in the CDR3. The CDR3 loop is CASSLVVAGELFF. CDR3 sequence (DNA): TGTGCCAGCAGCTTAGTTGTAGCCGGGGAGCTGTTTTTT.

The rearrangement joins TRBV9 to TRBJ1-2; no definite D call. Trimming took 2 bases from V and 0 from J, leaving 5 bases between them. CDR3 size: 13 residues. The germline CDR1 and CDR2 sequences are SGDLS and YYNGEE. This CDR3 reads CASSVTTNYGYTF. Here the CDR3 DNA reads TGTGCCAGCAGCGTGACAACTAACTATGGCTACACCTTC.

This chain links TRBV29-1 with TRBJ2-7, with 7 bases aligning to TRBD2. CDR1 is SQVTM and CDR2 is ANQGSEA in the germline V gene. The length of the CDR3 is 12 residues. The V and J ends lost 4 bases and 3 bases, in that order; junction bases with no gene match: 3. In DNA form, the CDR3 reads TGCAGCGTTGGTGGGGGGGGCTACGAGCAGTACTTC. The encoded protein is CSVGGGGYEQYF.

This clone has only one observation. The chain recombines TRBV2 with TRBJ1-1; TRBD1 is a possible D gene (5 bases). Trimming removed 7 bases from V and 8 bases from J, with 20 bases in between. Germline values: CDR1 SNHLY, CDR2 FYNNEI. The CDR3 contains 14 residues. The CDR3 DNA is TGTGCCAGCATGTGGGCCTTGACAGCCCAAGAAGCTTTCTTT. This translates into CASMWALTAQEAFF.

The chain joins TRBV30 to TRBJ2-2; 10 nucleotides align to TRBD2. The trim removed 4 bases at V and 5 bases at J, leaving 10 bases unmatched. This CDR3 contains 16 residues. Germline CDR1 GTSNPN, CDR2 SVGIG (reference sequence). This CDR3 reads CAWTLSGGWNTGELFF. CDR3 nucleotide sequence: TGTGCCTGGACCCTTAGCGGGGGGTGGAATACCGGGGAGCTGTTTTTT.

This clone turned up a few times. The V gene is TRBV6-2 or TRBV6-3, the J gene TRBJ2-5; the D is unclear. Between the trimmed V and J ends, which lost 4 bases and 5 bases, there was a span of 8 bases. Germline lookup yields CDR1 MNHEY and CDR2 SVGEGT. The length of the CDR3 is 12 residues. CDR3 protein: CASSSVGETQYF. In DNA form, the CDR3 reads TGTGCCAGCAGTTCAGTGGGCGAGACCCAGTACTTC.

This clone has only a few counts. The chain recombines TRBV4-3 with TRBJ2-1, with 9 bases fitting TRBD2. This CDR3 has 16 residues. Germline loops: CDR1 LGHNA, CDR2 YSLEER. Unmatched junction bases numbered 9, after V lost 0 bases and J lost 9 bases. CDR3 in amino acids: CASSQEGLAGRSEQFF. CDR3 coding DNA: TGCGCCAGCAGCCAAGAAGGTCTAGCGGGACGGAGTGAGCAGTTCTTC.

The V call is TRBV6-2 or TRBV6-3, the J call TRBJ2-1, with 8 nucleotides matching TRBD2. V shed 0 bases and J 4 bases; nucleotides not matched to a gene: 5. CDR3 size: 16 residues. Germline assignment: CDR1 MNHEY and CDR2 SVGEGT. The CDR3 DNA reads TGTGCCAGCAGTTACTCAACTAGCGGATATTACAATGAGCAGTTCTTC. This translates into CASSYSTSGYYNEQFF.

V gene TRBV5-5 combines with J gene TRBJ2-3; 8 positions match TRBD2. The V gene's germline CDR1 is SGHKS and CDR2 YYEKEE (reference sequence). CDR3 length equals 16 residues. Trimming cost V 4 bases and J 8 bases; bases outside gene matches: 15. As DNA, the CDR3 is TGTGCCAGCAGCCATGGGTTTAGCGGGGATCAGGTTACGCAGTATTTT. Its translation is CASSHGFSGDQVTQYF.

The CDR3 is CASWGTESYEQYF. DNA of the CDR3: TGTGCCAGCTGGGGGACAGAATCCTACGAGCAGTACTTC. The V call is TRBV28, the J call TRBJ2-7; the match to TRBD1 covers 7 bases. The CDR3 extends over 13 amino acids. Germline CDR1 and CDR2: MDHEN and SYDVKM. Losses at the gene ends were 8 bases for V and 1 base for J; bases not matched to a gene: 5.